A few counts support the clone carrying this T cell receptor beta chain. Its matching antigen is unknown. The data belong to a study of beta chain features in type 1 diabetes. Reverse transcription of all isolated RNA meant that expressed TCRB transcripts were sequenced. Libraries were prepared by immunoSEQ multiplex PCR; TCRdb keeps only in-frame clonotypes and omits some of them. The repertoire consists of more than 300,000 clones, with roughly 15% occurring once and the leading ten covering around 0.02%. V dropped 0 bases and J dropped 0 bases, with 15 bases sitting between them. The CDR3 runs to 17 residues. Per germline, CDR1 SGDLS and CDR2 YYNGEE. The study, taken as a whole, reports: Fewer junction insertions and more nucleotide deletions appeared in type 1 diabetes patients. All four CD4+ subsets of Type 1 diabetes patients contained TCRB CDR3s that were moderately but significantly shorter.

The J gene is TRBJ2-5, the V gene TRBV9; possibly TRBD2 for D (6 bases). The TCR originated in a woman aged 18-29 years in good health. The specimen sequenced was naive CD4+ T cells from blood. CDR3 DNA sequence: TGTGCCAGCAGCGTAGGAAGTAGCGGACTGTACCAAGAGACCCAGTACTTC. It yields the protein CASSVGSSGLYQETQYF.